Below, one TCR beta chain is given with its context. Seattle enrolled patients during active infection and tracked them longitudinally. This CDR3 has 13 residues. Per the germline V gene, CDR1 is SGHRS and CDR2 is YFSETQ. Trimming stripped 2 bases from V and 1 base from J, with 6 bases between. The data were taken from a study of blood T cell repertoires in COVID-19. Study as a whole: Specimens from acute and convalescent COVID-19 originated in the United States, Italy and Spain. Sample material is recorded as cDNA or gDNA derived from T cells, B-cell-depleted T cells, or PBMCs.

Original methodology: The authors estimated nucleated cell counts from reference gene primer amplification. Assay used: immunoSEQ multiplex PCR; TCRdb lists only in-frame clones, some missing. D and trimming come from the DNA, and the V and J calls and clone size come from that table. Of fewer than 500,000 clones in the sample, around 90% were seen once. Specimen: peripheral blood. The chain is built from TRBV5-1 and TRBJ2-5, with unresolved D. The clonotype was recovered from a man aged 18 to 29 with COVID-19, enrolled during active disease. CDR3: CASSFSRQETQYF. The CDR3 DNA is TGCGCCAGCAGCTTCTCCCGCCAAGAGACCCAGTACTTC.